This TCR beta chain is drawn from a study of cytomegalovirus exposure and HLA in healthy donors. Study-wide results and caveats: Follow-up analysis later connected one missense variant in DCLRE1C with trimming of TCR beta V- and J-genes. In a later analysis, across HLA loci, associated TCR counts were highest for DRB1, lowest for HLA-C. In most subjects, TCR beta sequences reportedly gave accurate predictions of HLA-A and HLA-B alleles.

Of note for this clone: Its antigen remains unidentified.

The V segment lost 6 bases and the J segment 8 bases; nucleotides outside the gene matches: 7. The CDR3 runs 14 residues. Germline lookup yields CDR1 SNHLY and CDR2 FYNNEI. The PCR made use of 60 Vbeta and 13 Jbeta primers. Assay: immunoSEQ multiplex PCR; the TCRdb copy retains only in-frame clones and omits some. This sample's table has over 45,000 clones. This sequence joins TRBV2 and TRBJ1-2; 12 bases fit TRBD1. The TCR comes from a woman under 30 in good health and CMV-seronegative. The source material was PBMCs. CDR3 region: CASSAGTGGLGYTF. The CDR3 nucleotides read TGTGCCAGCAGCGCCGGGACAGGGGGCTTGGGCTACACCTTC.